This T cell receptor beta chain stems from a study of T-cell reconstitution after alpha-beta-depleted transplantation in children. Unique molecular identifiers were used in preparing the TCRbeta library. MiXCR, applied by TCRdb to the PCR reads, yields one record per CDR3 protein. The sample yields 120,000 to 150,000 distinct CDR3 sequences, around 10% seen once. Germline V CDR1 and CDR2: LGHNA, YNFKEQ. V lost 0 bases and J lost 3; bases outside the gene matches: 9. There are 17 residues in the CDR3. Regarding the study as a whole: T-cell counts and diversity at one year following transplant were attributed mainly to newly produced T cells. The origin of alpha-beta T cells about two months after transplant was reportedly several hundred expanded graft clones. For some patients, TCRbeta diversity was high at day 60 because of recipient T cells and thymic progenitors that survived.

This clonotype was seen ten or more times. Its cognate antigen is unknown. The sequencing used PBMCs, mostly from graft donor cells, collected 180 days after TCRalphabeta/CD19-depleted stem cell transplant. This receptor was identified in a female patient under 10 years old who had a stem cell transplant for congenital amegakaryocytic thrombocytopenia, so the T cells may come from the graft donor. The chain employs TRBV4-2 and TRBJ2-7; 9 bases match TRBD2. This CDR3 reads CASSQESGREGRYEQYF. In nucleotides, the CDR3 is TGTGCCAGCAGCCAAGAATCCGGGCGGGAGGGCCGCTACGAGCAGTACTTC.